This TCR beta chain was retrieved from a study of blood T cell repertoires in COVID-19. Across the study: Italy, Spain and the United States were the sources of the convalescent and acute COVID-19 samples. The analysed material was cDNA or gDNA that came from T cells, B-cell-depleted T cells, or PBMCs.

CDR3 size: 15 residues. The V gene's germline CDR1 is SGHKS and CDR2 YYEKEE (reference sequence). Trimming left V 4 bases short and J 2 bases short, with 16 bases between. Per the original data handling: Amplification from reference gene primers served as the basis for estimated nucleated cell counts. TCRdb keeps only in-frame clones here, not all; method: immunoSEQ multiplex PCR. V and J calls and clone size come straight from that table; D and trimming were deduced from the DNA. Of 140,000 or so clones listed, approximately 90% are singletons. The sequencing sample was made of peripheral blood. This sequence originates from a human donor in a cohort sampled during active COVID-19. The chain couples TRBV5-5 to TRBJ2-7; a possible D gene is TRBD1 (6 bases). CDR3 DNA sequence: TGTGCCAGCAGCCAAATGGGAACAGGGCCCTACGAGCAGTACTTC. Its translation is CASSQMGTGPYEQYF.